This T cell receptor beta chain appears in the sequencing data of a study of cytomegalovirus exposure and HLA in healthy donors. Study background: Among roughly 180 million T cells, an earlier analysis found 90 million to 130 million unique TCR beta sequences. General observations from the study: Analysis was performed later, and it showed HLA-associated TCR beta chains to be more clonally expanded than equally common others. Presence/absence analyses assumed roughly uniform sequencing depth across donors. Several of the most significant clusters were apparently associated with common viral pathogens in a later analysis.

The CDR3 is 14 amino acids. Trimming cost V 11 bases and J 6 bases, with 23 bases left between them. Per the germline V gene, CDR1 is SNHLY and CDR2 is FYNNEI. For this clone: Its target is unknown.

Primers included in the PCR were 60 Vbeta and 13 Jbeta primers. The protocol was immunoSEQ multiplex PCR, while the TCRdb copy is restricted to in-frame clones and leaves out a portion. This sample has around 130,000 clones, with 80% found just once. The rearrangement joins TRBV2 to TRBJ2-7; possible D gene TRBD2, 6 bases. The TCR comes from a man aged 35 to 55 in good health and CMV-seronegative. The sequencing sample was made of PBMCs. This CDR3 reads CAGGPRTKKSEQYF. CDR3 in DNA: TGTGCCGGAGGGCCGCGGACTAAGAAATCCGAGCAGTACTTC.